The 18 T cell receptor beta chains in this list originate from one sample, sequenced in a study of blood T cell repertoires in COVID-19. The data were produced by immunoSEQ multiplex PCR, yet TCRdb's version contains in-frame clones alone and is incomplete. The sample has some 80,000 clones; about four fifths are singletons. Input material: peripheral blood. All receptors derive from a human donor in a cohort sampled during active COVID-19.

The gene calls are TRBV2 and TRBJ2-2; 7 positions agree with TRBD2. The V segment lost 4 bases and the J segment 2 bases; nucleotides outside the gene matches: 10. The CDR3 is 17 residues long. Germline CDR1 is SNHLY and CDR2 is FYNNEI. CDR3 DNA: TGTGCCAGCAGTGCCTCGGGACTACTAAGAAACACCGGGGAGCTGTTTTTT. Residues: CASSASGLLRNTGELFF.

The gene calls are TRBV3-1 (or the pseudogene TRBV3-2) and TRBJ1-1, with D hard to call. CDR1 is LGHDT and CDR2 is YNNKEL in the germline V gene (reference sequence). V lost 1 base and J lost 5, with 11 bases in between. This CDR3 spans 14 amino acids. The CDR3 bases are TGTGCCAGCAGCCAAGCCCGGGTTACTACTGAAGCTTTCTTT. Its protein is CASSQARVTTEAFF.

The CDR3 nucleotides read TGTGCCAGCAGCCCCTCTGGACAGAACAATCAGCCCCAGCATTTT. Protein product: CASSPSGQNNQPQHF. V and J are TRBV9 and TRBJ1-5; tentatively, D is TRBD1 (6 bases). The V end lost 4 bases, the J end lost 3 bases, and 14 bases lay between the germline ends. CDR3 length: 15 amino acids. The germline V gene has CDR1 SGDLS and CDR2 YYNGEE.

V is TRBV11-2 and J is TRBJ2-5; TRBD2 is a possible D gene (5 bases). This CDR3 is built from 15 residues. The germline gives CDR1 SGHAT, CDR2 FQNNGV. The V and J ends lost 1 base and 5 bases respectively, with 14 bases between them. CDR3 sequence: CASSLVGREDETQYF. The CDR3 DNA is TGTGCCAGCAGCTTAGTTGGGAGAGAGGATGAGACCCAGTACTTC.

This clone was counted a single time. The chain recombines TRBV5-1 with TRBJ2-1, with TRBD2 identical over 10 bases. CDR1 is SGHRS and CDR2 is YFSETQ in the germline V gene. CDR3 length: 14 amino acids. J gave up 3 bases and V 5 bases, and 2 bases lay outside the gene matches. The CDR3 region is CASSRTSGYNEQFF. CDR3 in DNA: TGCGCCAGCAGTAGGACTAGCGGCTACAATGAGCAGTTCTTC.

The chain uses TRBV28 and TRBJ2-7, with 14 bases matching TRBD2. The CDR3 is 16 residues long. The V gene's germline CDR1 is MDHEN and CDR2 SYDVKM. The V and J ends lost 6 bases and 3 bases, in that order; junction bases with no gene match: 7. The CDR3 DNA follows: TGTGCCAGCAGGGGGACTAGCGGGGGAATCAACTACGAGCAGTACTTC. Translating gives CASRGTSGGINYEQYF.

The chain recombines TRBV6-4 with TRBJ2-7; D gene ambiguous. The V end was cut by 1 base, the J end by 6 bases, with 13 bases between. CDR1 is MRHNA, CDR2 SNTAGT, per germline. This CDR3 has 14 residues. The CDR3 sequence: CASSDLVRLGEQYF. In DNA form, the CDR3 reads TGTGCCAGCAGTGACTTGGTCAGGTTGGGCGAGCAGTACTTC.

The V call is TRBV7-2, the J call TRBJ1-2; no reliable D call. The CDR3 is 14 residues long. Trimming pared 0 bases from V and 1 base from J, leaving 6 bases between. CDR1 is SGHTA, CDR2 FQGNSA, per germline. In nucleotides, the CDR3 is TGTGCCAGCAGCTTAGCAAGACTTAACTATGGCTACACCTTC. Amino acid sequence: CASSLARLNYGYTF.

The CDR3 sequence: CASSSPDYLHNEQFF. CDR3 coding DNA: TGTGCCAGCAGTTCTCCCGACTATCTCCACAATGAGCAGTTCTTC. This rearrangement joins TRBV28 to TRBJ2-1; D may be TRBD2 (5 bases). V was pared by 4 bases and J by 5 bases, with 15 bases between. CDR1 and CDR2 from the germline V gene are MDHEN and SYDVKM. The CDR3 runs 15 residues.

The chain recombines TRBV7-8 with TRBJ1-4; D ambiguous. Germline V gene data show CDR1 as SGHVS and CDR2 as FQNEAQ. The V end was cut by 1 base, the J end by 0 bases, with 6 bases between. The CDR3 spans 15 residues. The CDR3 DNA follows: TGTGCCAGCAGCTTAGTTAGATCAACTAATGAAAAACTGTTTTTT. As protein: CASSLVRSTNEKLFF.

This clone was observed once. V usage is TRBV4-2 and J usage is TRBJ2-3, with 13 bases matching TRBD2. The junction had 6 bases not matched to a gene; V was cut back by 0 bases and J by 0 bases. CDR1 is LGHNA and CDR2 is YNFKEQ in the germline V gene. This CDR3 region has 19 residues. The CDR3 here is CASSQDGTSGVFSTDTQYF. In nucleotides, the CDR3 is TGTGCCAGCAGCCAAGATGGGACTAGCGGGGTTTTTAGCACAGATACGCAGTATTTT.

CDR3 amino acids: CASSDYGGRGEISQFF. CDR3 coding DNA: TGTGCCAGCAGCGATTATGGCGGGAGGGGTGAAATATCGCAGTTCTTC. V and J are TRBV25-1 and TRBJ2-1, with 9 bases fitting TRBD2. Germline assignment: CDR1 MGHDK and CDR2 SYGVNS. The J segment lost 12 bases and the V segment lost 6 bases, leaving 18 bases of the junction unmatched. The CDR3 is made up of 16 amino acids.

This clone was observed once. The V and J genes are TRBV5-6 and TRBJ2-1, with D possibly being TRBD1 (6 bases). Looked up from germline, CDR1 is SGHDT and CDR2 is YYEEEE. This CDR3 spans 13 amino acids. Deletions cut 5 bases from V and 8 bases from J, with 14 bases between. The CDR3 spells CASSSTGTHEQFF. The CDR3 region has the DNA TGTGCCAGCAGTTCCACAGGGACCCATGAGCAGTTCTTC.

CDR3 sequence (DNA): TGTGCCAGCAGCCCTGGGGCGGGGGACTATGGCTACACCTTC. Translating gives CASSPGAGDYGYTF. The V call is TRBV3-1 (or the pseudogene TRBV3-2), the J call TRBJ1-2, with TRBD1 as a possible D gene (5 bases). Germline V CDR1 and CDR2: LGHDT, YNNKEL (reference sequence). Trimming stripped 4 bases from V and 3 bases from J, with 12 bases between. This CDR3 contains 14 residues.

This clone was observed a handful of times. This chain uses TRBV13 with TRBJ2-5, with 14 bases fitting TRBD2. The germline gives CDR1 PRHDT, CDR2 FYEKMQ (reference sequence). V lost 4 bases, J lost 9 bases, and 10 bases stayed unmatched. This CDR3 region has 16 residues. The CDR3 sequence: CASSSRTSGGNMAQYF. The CDR3 DNA sequence: TGTGCCAGCAGCTCGCGGACTAGCGGGGGGAATATGGCCCAGTACTTC.

In its sample, this clone ranks as medium-sized. This sequence joins TRBV19 and TRBJ1-1; D remains unclear. Germline V gene data show CDR1 as LNHDA and CDR2 as SQIVND (reference sequence). Trimming removed 7 bases from V and 5 bases from J, with 14 bases in between. This CDR3 spans 13 amino acids. CDR3 DNA: TGTGCCAGTATGCAGAGGGAGGCTACTGAAGCTTTCTTT. Protein product: CASMQREATEAFF. Based on the CDR3 plus reference TRBV19 and TRBJ1-1, the full variable domain is DGGITQSPKYLFRKEGQNVTLSCEQNLNHDAMYWYRQDPGQGLRLIYYSQIVNDFQKGDIAEGYSVSREKKESFPLTVTSAQKNPTAFYLCASMQREATEAFFGQGTRLTVV.

This clone was recorded a few times. This chain connects TRBV28 to TRBJ1-2; 7 nucleotides match TRBD1. V lost 5 bases to trimming and J lost 5 bases; unmatched junction nucleotides: 11. The CDR3 is 15 residues long. Germline V gene data show CDR1 as MDHEN and CDR2 as SYDVKM. CDR3 residues: CASSNGQETWYGYTF. In DNA, the CDR3 is TGTGCCAGCAGTAACGGACAGGAAACCTGGTATGGCTACACCTTC.

The rearrangement uses TRBV30 and TRBJ1-6, with 7 nucleotides matching TRBD1. CDR3 size: 12 residues. Germline V CDR1 and CDR2: GTSNPN, SVGIG (reference sequence). V lost 6 bases, J lost 7 bases, and 3 bases stayed unmatched. The CDR3 nucleotides are TGTGCCTGCGACAGGGTGAATTCACCCCTCCACTTT. Amino acid sequence: CACDRVNSPLHF. Looking up the rest from reference TRBV30 and TRBJ1-6 gives the full variable domain: SQTIHQWPATLVQPVGSPLSLECTVEGTSNPNLYWYRQAAGRGLQLLFYSVGIGQISSEVPQNLSASRPQDRQFILSSKKLLLSDSGFYLCACDRVNSPLHFGNGTRLTVT.